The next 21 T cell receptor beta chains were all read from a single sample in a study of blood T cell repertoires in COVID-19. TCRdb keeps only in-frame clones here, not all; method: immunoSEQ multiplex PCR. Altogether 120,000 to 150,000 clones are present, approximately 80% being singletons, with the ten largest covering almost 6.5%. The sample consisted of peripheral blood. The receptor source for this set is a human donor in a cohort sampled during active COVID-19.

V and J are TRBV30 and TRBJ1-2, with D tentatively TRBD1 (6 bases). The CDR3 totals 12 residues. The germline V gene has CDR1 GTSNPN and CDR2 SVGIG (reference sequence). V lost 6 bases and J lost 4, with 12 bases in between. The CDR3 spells CACRGGSYGYTF. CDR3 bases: TGTGCCTGCCGGGGGGGCAGCTATGGCTACACCTTC.

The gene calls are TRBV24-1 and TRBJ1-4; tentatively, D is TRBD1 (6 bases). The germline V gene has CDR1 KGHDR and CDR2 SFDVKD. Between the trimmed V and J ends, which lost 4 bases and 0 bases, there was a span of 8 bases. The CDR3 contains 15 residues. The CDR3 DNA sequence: TGTGCCACCAGTGAAGGGGGTTCAACTAATGAAAAACTGTTTTTT. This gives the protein CATSEGGSTNEKLFF.

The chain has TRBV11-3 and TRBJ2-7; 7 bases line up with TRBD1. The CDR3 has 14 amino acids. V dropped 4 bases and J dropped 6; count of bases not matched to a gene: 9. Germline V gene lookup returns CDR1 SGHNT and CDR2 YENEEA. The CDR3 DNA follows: TGTGCCAGCAGCTCAGACAGGGCGGTAAGCGAGCAGTACTTC. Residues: CASSSDRAVSEQYF. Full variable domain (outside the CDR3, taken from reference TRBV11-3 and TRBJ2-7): EAGVVQSPRYKIIEKKQPVAFWCNPISGHNTLYWYLQNLGQGPELLIRYENEEAVDDSQLPKDRFSAERLKGVDSTLKIQPAELGDSAVYLCASSSDRAVSEQYFGPGTRLTVT.

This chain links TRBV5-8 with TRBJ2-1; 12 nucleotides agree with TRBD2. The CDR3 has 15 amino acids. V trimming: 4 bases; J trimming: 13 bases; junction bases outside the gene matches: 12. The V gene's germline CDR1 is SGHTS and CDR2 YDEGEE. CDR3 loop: CASSDQLAGGPSQFF. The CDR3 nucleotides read TGTGCCAGCAGCGATCAACTAGCGGGGGGCCCCTCTCAGTTCTTC.

The CDR3: CASKIPGQGETQYF. The CDR3 DNA sequence: TGTGCCAGCAAAATTCCGGGACAGGGGGAGACCCAGTACTTC. The chain carries TRBV28 and TRBJ2-5; 10 nucleotides agree with TRBD1. Looked up from germline, CDR1 is MDHEN and CDR2 is SYDVKM. The CDR3 spans 14 residues. V shed 7 bases and J 5 bases; nucleotides not matched to a gene: 7. The variable domain in full, completed from reference TRBV28 and TRBJ2-5, reads DVKVTQSSRYLVKRTGEKVFLECVQDMDHENMFWYRQDPGLGLRLIYFSYDVKMKEKGDIPEGYSVSREKKERFSLILESASTNQTSMYLCASKIPGQGETQYFGPGTRLLVL.

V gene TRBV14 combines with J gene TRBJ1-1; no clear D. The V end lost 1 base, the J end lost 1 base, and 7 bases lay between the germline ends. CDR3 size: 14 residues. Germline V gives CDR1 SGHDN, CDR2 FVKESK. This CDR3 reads CASSQVRGNTEAFF. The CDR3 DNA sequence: TGTGCCAGCAGCCAAGTGCGAGGGAACACTGAAGCTTTCTTT. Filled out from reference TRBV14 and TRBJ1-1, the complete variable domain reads EAGVTQFPSHSVIEKGQTVTLRCDPISGHDNLYWYRRVMGKEIKFLLHFVKESKQDESGMPNNRFLAERTGGTYSTLKVQPAELEDSGVYFCASSQVRGNTEAFFGQGTRLTVV.

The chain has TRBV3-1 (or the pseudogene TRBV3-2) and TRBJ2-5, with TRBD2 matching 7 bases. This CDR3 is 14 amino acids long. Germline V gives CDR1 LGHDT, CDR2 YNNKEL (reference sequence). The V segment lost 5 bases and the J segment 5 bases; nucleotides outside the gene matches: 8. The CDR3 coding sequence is TGTGCCAGCAGCGCGACTAGCTACAGCGAGACCCAGTACTTC. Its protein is CASSATSYSETQYF.

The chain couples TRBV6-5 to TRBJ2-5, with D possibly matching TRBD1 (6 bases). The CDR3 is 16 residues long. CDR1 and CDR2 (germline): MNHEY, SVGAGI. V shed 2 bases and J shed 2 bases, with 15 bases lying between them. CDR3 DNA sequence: TGTGCCAGCAGTTACGTTTCTGGACAGCCTCAAGAGACCCAGTACTTC. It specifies CASSYVSGQPQETQYF.

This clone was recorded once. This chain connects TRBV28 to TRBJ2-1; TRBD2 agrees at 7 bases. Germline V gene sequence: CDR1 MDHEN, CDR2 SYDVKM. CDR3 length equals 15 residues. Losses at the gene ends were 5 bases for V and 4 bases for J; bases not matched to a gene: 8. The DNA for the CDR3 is TGTGCCAGCAGTCCGGACGGGGGAGGGTACAATGAGCAGTTCTTC. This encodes CASSPDGGGYNEQFF.

CDR3 protein: CASSLVGGKGGYTF. The CDR3 DNA is TGTGCCAGCAGCTTGGTCGGGGGGAAGGGTGGCTACACCTTC. The V call is TRBV5-4, the J call TRBJ1-2; weak D call: TRBD1 (5 bases). CDR1 is SGHNT, CDR2 YYREEE, per germline (reference sequence). Trimming pared 0 bases from V and 7 bases from J, leaving 13 bases between. This CDR3 comprises 14 residues. Full variable domain (outside the CDR3, taken from reference TRBV5-4 and TRBJ1-2): ETGVTQSPTHLIKTRGQQVTLRCSSQSGHNTVSWYQQALGQGPQFIFQYYREEENGRGNFPPRFSGLQFPNYSSELNVNALELDDSALYLCASSLVGGKGGYTFGSGTRLTVV.

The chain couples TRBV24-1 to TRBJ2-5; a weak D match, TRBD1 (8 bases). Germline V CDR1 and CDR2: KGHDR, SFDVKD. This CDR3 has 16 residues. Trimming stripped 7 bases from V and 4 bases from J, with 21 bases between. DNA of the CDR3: TGTGCCACCAGCCCAGGGGGGGCAGGGGGCGTAGAGACCCAGTACTTC. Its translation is CATSPGGAGGVETQYF.

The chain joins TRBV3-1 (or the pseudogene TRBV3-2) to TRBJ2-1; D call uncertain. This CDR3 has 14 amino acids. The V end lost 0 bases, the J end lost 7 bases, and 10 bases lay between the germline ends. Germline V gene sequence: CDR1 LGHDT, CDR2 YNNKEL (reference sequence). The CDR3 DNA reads TGTGCCAGCAGCCAAGATAATCCGAGAAATGAGCAGTTCTTC. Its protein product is CASSQDNPRNEQFF.

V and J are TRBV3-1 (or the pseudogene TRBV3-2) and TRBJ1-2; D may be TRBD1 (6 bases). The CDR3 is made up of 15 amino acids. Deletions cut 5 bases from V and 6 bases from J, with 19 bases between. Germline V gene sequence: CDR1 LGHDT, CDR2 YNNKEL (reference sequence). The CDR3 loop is CASSFYQQGSDGYTF. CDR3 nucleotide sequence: TGTGCCAGCAGCTTTTATCAACAGGGTTCAGATGGCTACACCTTC.

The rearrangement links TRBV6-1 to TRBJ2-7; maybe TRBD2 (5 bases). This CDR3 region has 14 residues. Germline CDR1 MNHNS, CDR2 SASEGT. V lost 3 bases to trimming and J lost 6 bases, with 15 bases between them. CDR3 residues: CASSDRLREGEQYF. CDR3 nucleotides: TGTGCCAGCAGTGATAGGTTACGAGAGGGCGAGCAGTACTTC.

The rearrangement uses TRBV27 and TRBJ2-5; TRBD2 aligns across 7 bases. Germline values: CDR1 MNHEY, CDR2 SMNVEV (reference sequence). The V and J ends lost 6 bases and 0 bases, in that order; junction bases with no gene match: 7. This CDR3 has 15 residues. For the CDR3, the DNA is TGTGCCAGCAGGCTTCTAGCGGCGTACCAAGAGACCCAGTACTTC. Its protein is CASRLLAAYQETQYF.

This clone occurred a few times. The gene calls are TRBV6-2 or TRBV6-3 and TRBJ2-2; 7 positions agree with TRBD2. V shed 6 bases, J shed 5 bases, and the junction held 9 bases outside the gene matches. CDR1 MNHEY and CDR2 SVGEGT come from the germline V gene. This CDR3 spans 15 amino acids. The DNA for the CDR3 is TGTGCCAGCAGCCCTCAGACTAGCTCAACCGGGGAGCTGTTTTTT. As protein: CASSPQTSSTGELFF.

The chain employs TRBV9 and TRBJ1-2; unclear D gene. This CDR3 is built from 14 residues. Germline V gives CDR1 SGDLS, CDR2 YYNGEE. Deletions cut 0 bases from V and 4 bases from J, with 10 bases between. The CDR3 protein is CASSVDPDSYGYTF. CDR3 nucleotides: TGTGCCAGCAGCGTAGATCCCGACTCCTATGGCTACACCTTC.

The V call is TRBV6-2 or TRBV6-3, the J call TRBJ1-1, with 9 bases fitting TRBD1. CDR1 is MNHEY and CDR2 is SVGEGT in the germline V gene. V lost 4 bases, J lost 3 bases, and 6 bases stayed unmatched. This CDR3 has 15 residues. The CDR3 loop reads CASSSPGQGYTEAFF. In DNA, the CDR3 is TGTGCCAGCAGTTCCCCGGGACAGGGCTACACTGAAGCTTTCTTT.

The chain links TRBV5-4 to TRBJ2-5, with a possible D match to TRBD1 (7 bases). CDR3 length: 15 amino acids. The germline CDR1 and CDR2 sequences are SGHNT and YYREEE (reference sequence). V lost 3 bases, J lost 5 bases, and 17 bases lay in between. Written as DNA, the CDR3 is TGTGCCAGCAGCTCCATAGGACAGGAGGGCGAGACCCAGTACTTC. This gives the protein CASSSIGQEGETQYF.

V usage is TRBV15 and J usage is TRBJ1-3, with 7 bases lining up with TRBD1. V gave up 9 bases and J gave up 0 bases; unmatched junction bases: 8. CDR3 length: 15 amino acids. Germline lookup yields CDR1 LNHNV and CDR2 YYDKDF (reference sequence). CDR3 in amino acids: CATTGTDTSGNTIYF. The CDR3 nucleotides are TGTGCCACAACCGGGACAGATACCTCTGGAAACACCATATATTTT.

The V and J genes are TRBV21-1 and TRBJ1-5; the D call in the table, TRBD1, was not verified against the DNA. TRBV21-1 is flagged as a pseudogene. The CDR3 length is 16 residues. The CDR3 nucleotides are TGTGCCAGCAGCAGGGACAGGGGCAGGGGCAATCAGCCCCAGCATTTT. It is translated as CASSRDRGRGNQPQHF.